This T cell receptor beta chain was sequenced in a study of neoadjuvant nivolumab and ipilimumab in lung cancer. Broader study findings: Blood richness before therapy tracked richness in tumors resected after neoadjuvant therapy. TCR sequencing covered a small number of samples. Pathologic regression was not significantly tied to TCR clonality. Only two of four nivolumab-treated tumors gained richness and clonality by surgery.

TCRdb keeps only in-frame clones here, not all; method: immunoSEQ multiplex PCR. The data hold some 9,700 clones, with around 77% observed a single time. The CDR3 covers 15 residues. Germline V gene lookup returns CDR1 MNHEY and CDR2 SVGAGI. Germline trimming cut 5 bases from V and 7 bases from J; bases unmatched to any gene: 10. As concerns this clone: Its specificity is not known.

The V gene is TRBV6-5, the J gene TRBJ1-5; 8 nucleotides line up with TRBD1. The TCR comes from an adult with non-small cell lung cancer. Some clones in this sample may be carry-over from other donors' samples. Material: tumor tissue, obtained after neoadjuvant nivolumab, alone or with ipilimumab, at or shortly before surgery. Here the CDR3 DNA reads TGTGCCAGCAGTCCCCGGGACAGGTCATTACAGCCCCAGCATTTT. Its protein product is CASSPRDRSLQPQHF.